This is a list of T cell receptor beta chains from one sample in a study of blood T cell repertoires in COVID-19. Measured with immunoSEQ multiplex PCR; TCRdb has only the in-frame clones, and not every one. The table includes 130,000 or so clones, 84% detected once. Input material: peripheral blood. These receptors all stem from a woman aged 55 to 70 with acute or convalescent COVID-19. The conserved cysteine and the conserved F or W are not part of the CDR3 here. The order of the fields is J gene, V gene, D gene, CDR3 protein. A D gene is named only where the DNA matches it firmly.

TRBJ2-2,TRBV7-2,NA,ASSLAFAGELF
TRBJ1-2,TRBV30,NA,AWRYGTGLGYT
TRBJ1-6,TRBV7-3,TRBD1,ASRAGTGNNSPLH
TRBJ2-3,TRBV12-5,NA,ASGSRAGRTDTQY
TRBJ1-1,TRBV19,TRBD1,ASSDRQGALAF
TRBJ1-5,TRBV3-1/TRBV3-2,NA,ASSQDRFQPQH
TRBJ1-2,TRBV20-1,NA,SATGQRGYT
TRBJ1-5,TRBV27,NA,ASSLKSGTSNQPQH
TRBJ2-3,TRBV24-1,TRBD1,ATSPGQGPTDTQY
TRBJ2-7,TRBV28,NA,ASSFGRGTIYEQY
TRBJ1-3,TRBV18,TRBD1,ASSPRDSSGNTIY
TRBJ1-4,TRBV3-1/TRBV3-2,NA,ASSQDLGGKLF
TRBJ1-1,TRBV30,TRBD1,AWSEQGAQDTEAF
TRBJ2-3,TRBV7-2,TRBD2,ASSPLAGVVLDTQY